The 9 T cell receptor beta chains given below trace back to one sample, sequenced in a study of cytomegalovirus exposure and HLA in healthy donors. The PCR had 60 Vbeta and 13 Jbeta primers. Only in-frame clones appear in the TCRdb table, and some are missing; sequencing was by immunoSEQ multiplex PCR. The sample consists of 65,000 to 75,000 clones, under 85% of them appearing once. The source material was PBMCs. Receptors originate from a woman aged 55-70 years in good health and CMV-seropositive.

The genes are TRBV7-8 and TRBJ1-2; the D gene is possibly TRBD1 (5 bases). Trimming took 4 bases from V and 7 from J, leaving 19 bases between them. This CDR3 spans 15 amino acids. Per germline, CDR1 SGHVS and CDR2 FQNEAQ. DNA for the CDR3: TGTGCCAGCAGCTACCGCGGAGCAGGGAAGCTTGGCTACACCTTC. This gives the protein CASSYRGAGKLGYTF.

The chain couples TRBV27 to TRBJ1-2, with 8 bases identical to TRBD1. Germline values: CDR1 MNHEY, CDR2 SMNVEV (reference sequence). The CDR3 contains 15 residues. The ends lost 4 bases at V and 4 bases at J; junction bases unmatched: 8. CDR3 region: CASSSFRTGSYGYTF. As DNA, the CDR3 is TGTGCCAGCAGTTCATTCAGGACAGGGAGCTATGGCTACACCTTC.

Regarding this clone: Given the absence of the conserved phenylalanine or tryptophan at the CDR3 end, a read error is likely. The rearrangement joins TRBV29-1 to TRBJ2-3; 7 nucleotides match TRBD1. The CDR3 totals 15 residues. Germline trimming cut 0 bases from V and 2 bases from J; bases unmatched to any gene: 5. Germline CDR1 is SQVTM and CDR2 is ANQGSEA. CDR3 residues: CSVEDHGTVTDTQYV. For the CDR3, the DNA is TGCAGCGTTGAAGATCACGGGACAGTCACAGATACGCAGTATGTT.

Concerning this clone: The junction departs from germline at one end; a sequencing error may be responsible. This rearrangement joins TRBV29-1 to TRBJ2-5, with D perhaps TRBD2 (5 bases). The germline CDR1 and CDR2 sequences are SQVTM and ANQGSEA. This CDR3 has 11 amino acids. This CDR3 is CSIEPGETQYF. For the CDR3, the DNA is TGCAGCATTGAACCGGGGGAGACCCAGTACTTC.

This chain joins TRBV29-1 and TRBJ1-2, with D possibly being TRBD1 (6 bases). The CDR3 covers 15 residues. Per germline, CDR1 SQVTM and CDR2 ANQGSEA. The V and J ends lost 0 bases and 8 bases respectively, with 19 bases between them. This CDR3 is CSVEDQGQRTRGYTF. The CDR3 nucleotides read TGCAGCGTTGAAGATCAGGGACAACGGACGCGGGGCTACACCTTC.

This chain connects TRBV2 to TRBJ1-1; a possible D gene is TRBD1 (6 bases). Germline values: CDR1 SNHLY, CDR2 FYNNEI. This CDR3 is built from 15 residues. The ends were cut back, 4 bases at V and 3 bases at J, with 15 bases in the middle. This chain's CDR3 is CASSALGQGDTEAFF. The CDR3 DNA is TGTGCCAGCAGTGCCCTGGGACAAGGGGACACTGAAGCTTTCTTT. The variable domain in full, with the rest retrieved from reference TRBV2 and TRBJ1-1, is EPEVTQTPSHQVTQMGQEVILRCVPISNHLYFYWYRQILGQKVEFLVSFYNNEISEKSEIFDDQFSVERPDGSNFTLKIRSTKLEDSAMYFCASSALGQGDTEAFFGQGTRLTVV.

The chain uses TRBV6-1 and TRBJ1-1; D ambiguous. CDR1 is MNHNS and CDR2 is SASEGT in the germline V gene. The CDR3 totals 10 residues. Trimming removed 7 bases at V and 5 bases at J, with 5 bases between. This CDR3 reads CASIRTEAFF. In DNA form, the CDR3 reads TGTGCCAGCATTCGGACTGAAGCTTTCTTT.

This clone was seen ten or more times. Other DNA sequences of this sample code for an identical CDR3. CDR3 in amino acids: CASSENRGGNEKLFF. The DNA of the CDR3 is TGTGCCAGCAGTGAAAACAGGGGCGGGAATGAAAAACTGTTTTTT. The chain is built from TRBV6-1 and TRBJ1-4; 7 bases are a match to TRBD1. J lost 5 bases, V lost 2 bases, and 5 bases had no gene match. CDR3 length equals 15 residues. Germline V gene data show CDR1 as MNHNS and CDR2 as SASEGT.

The gene calls are TRBV4-1 and TRBJ1-1; the D gene is possibly TRBD1 (5 bases). The V gene lost 2 bases and the J gene lost 6 bases, with 13 bases spanning the gap. Germline loops: CDR1 MGHRA, CDR2 YSYEKL. The CDR3 is 14 residues long. CDR3 sequence: CASSQWGGLAEAFF. The DNA of the CDR3 is TGCGCCAGCAGCCAATGGGGGGGGTTGGCTGAAGCTTTCTTT.